The TCR beta chain under discussion was sequenced for a study of cytomegalovirus exposure and HLA in healthy donors. Study observations and caveats: Among TCR beta chains, those listed as cytomegalovirus-associated numbered around 180.

CDR1 and CDR2 from the germline V gene are MNHNY and SVGAGI (reference sequence). Trimming cost V 6 bases and J 2 bases, with 8 bases left between them. The CDR3 covers 12 residues. As regards this clone: Its antigen is not known.

This table comes from immunoSEQ multiplex PCR, and its TCRdb copy is limited to in-frame clones, with some not included. The repertoire holds 150,000 to 200,000 clones, with 86% as singletons. The sample taken for sequencing was PBMCs. V gene TRBV6-6 combines with J gene TRBJ2-7; tentatively, D is TRBD1 (5 bases). The receptor comes from a young woman in good health and CMV-seronegative. CDR3 region: CASSDRTYEQYF. The CDR3, as DNA: TGTGCCAGCAGCGACAGAACCTACGAGCAGTACTTC.